This T cell receptor (beta chain) stems from a study of blood T cell repertoires in COVID-19. Study overall: Whether acute or convalescent, the COVID-19 samples came from the United States, Italy and Spain. T cells, B-cell-depleted T cells, or PBMCs provided the cDNA or gDNA that served as material.

The authors' processing: Reference gene primer amplification gave estimated nucleated cell counts. The protocol was immunoSEQ multiplex PCR, while the TCRdb copy is restricted to in-frame clones and leaves out a portion. That table furnishes V, J and clone size, whereas the DNA furnished D and trimming. Among fewer than 350,000 clones, around four fifths were seen once, and the ten largest hold approximately 3.8%. V trimming: 3 bases; J trimming: 2 bases; junction bases outside the gene matches: 13. This CDR3 contains 18 residues. Germline V gives CDR1 MNHNS, CDR2 SASEGT. The source material was peripheral blood. The rearrangement uses TRBV6-1 and TRBJ1-1; 9 bases line up with TRBD1. The receptor was derived from a woman in her forties or fifties with active or convalescent COVID-19. CDR3 DNA: TGTGCCAGCAGTGACACAACAGGGGGCTCCTTTTCTAACACTGAAGCTTTCTTT. Translating it yields CASSDTTGGSFSNTEAFF.